This T cell receptor (beta chain) was recorded in a study of monozygotic twins with cystic fibrosis. Study observations and caveats: J usage was most co-twin-similar in 8 of 16 pairs, V in 13.

A note on this clone: The target antigen is unknown.

This CDR3 has 15 amino acids. The V end lost 1 base, the J end lost 6 bases, and 13 bases lay between the germline ends. Germline V gene data show CDR1 as SGHDT and CDR2 as YYEEEE. Some clones are missing from TCRdb's copy, which holds only in-frame ones; the method was immunoSEQ multiplex PCR. This table has about 14,000 clones, more than 75% appearing once. The source is a boy younger than 18 with cystic fibrosis. Sequencing was done on a sample of blood. The V call is TRBV5-6, the J call TRBJ2-2; the D is unclear. The chain's CDR3 is CASSLPKSRAGELFF. CDR3 in DNA: TGTGCCAGCAGCTTGCCGAAGTCCCGGGCCGGGGAGCTGTTTTTT.